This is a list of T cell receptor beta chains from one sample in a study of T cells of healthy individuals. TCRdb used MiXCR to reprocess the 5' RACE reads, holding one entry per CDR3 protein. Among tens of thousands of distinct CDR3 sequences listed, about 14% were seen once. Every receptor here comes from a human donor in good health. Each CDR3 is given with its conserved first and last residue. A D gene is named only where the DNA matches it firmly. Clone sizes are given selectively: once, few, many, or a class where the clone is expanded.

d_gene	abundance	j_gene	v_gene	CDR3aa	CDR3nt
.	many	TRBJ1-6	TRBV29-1	CSVVLGDLNSPLHF	TGCAGCGTTGTTTTAGGGGACCTGAATTCACCCCTCCACTTT
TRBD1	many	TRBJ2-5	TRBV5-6	CASSRDRGRETQYF	TGTGCCAGCAGCCGGGACAGGGGTAGGGAGACCCAGTACTTC
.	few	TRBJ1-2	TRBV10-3	CAIRREGADGYTF	TGTGCCATCAGGAGGGAAGGGGCCGATGGCTACACCTTC
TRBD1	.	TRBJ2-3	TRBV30	CAWSSTGANTQYF	TGTGCCTGGAGTTCGACAGGGGCCAATACGCAGTATTTT
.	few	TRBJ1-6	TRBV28	CASSGLQGNRSPLHF	TGTGCCAGCAGCGGACTTCAGGGAAATCGCTCACCCCTCCACTTT
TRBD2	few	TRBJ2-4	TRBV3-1	CASSQGGKVDIQYF	TGTGCCAGCAGCCAGGGAGGGAAGGTGGACATTCAGTACTTC
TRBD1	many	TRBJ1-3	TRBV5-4	CASSATGGASNTIYF	TGTGCCAGCAGCGCCACAGGGGGAGCATCGAACACCATATATTTT
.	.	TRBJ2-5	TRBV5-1	CASSLATGWQETQYF	TGCGCCAGCAGCTTGGCCACAGGGTGGCAAGAGACCCAGTACTTC
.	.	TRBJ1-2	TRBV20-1	CSARSDTNINYGYTF	TGCAGTGCTAGATCCGACACCAACATTAACTATGGCTACACCTTC
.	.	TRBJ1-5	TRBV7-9	CASSLGAVGEDQPQHF	TGTGCCAGCAGCTTAGGGGCGGTGGGCGAGGATCAGCCCCAGCATTTT
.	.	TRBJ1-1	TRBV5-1	CASSLADAGTTAFF	TGCGCCAGCAGCTTGGCGGACGCTGGGACGACAGCTTTCTTT
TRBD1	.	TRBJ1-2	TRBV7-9	CASSRQGDYGYTF	TGTGCCAGCAGTCGACAGGGGGACTATGGCTACACCTTC
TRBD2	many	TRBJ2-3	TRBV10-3	CAISGPSGGAVDTQYF	TGTGCCATCAGTGGTCCTAGCGGGGGGGCCGTAGATACGCAGTATTTT
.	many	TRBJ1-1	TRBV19	CASSRTVMNTEAFF	TGTGCCAGTAGTAGGACCGTTATGAACACTGAAGCTTTCTTT
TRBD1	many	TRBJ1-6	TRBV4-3	CASSAVATGGNSPLHF	TGCGCCAGCAGCGCAGTTGCAACAGGGGGAAATTCACCCCTCCACTTT
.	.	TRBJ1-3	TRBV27	CASSLTAGNTIYF	TGTGCCAGCAGTTTGACAGCTGGAAACACCATATATTTT
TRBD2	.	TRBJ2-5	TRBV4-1	CASSHYLTGGDEETQYF	TGCGCCAGCAGCCATTATCTCACGGGGGGGGACGAAGAGACCCAGTACTTC
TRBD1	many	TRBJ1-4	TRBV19	CATVQDRAQKLFF	TGTGCCACTGTGCAGGACAGGGCCCAAAAACTGTTTTTT
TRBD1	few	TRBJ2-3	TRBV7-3	CASSLTGGRVADTQYF	TGTGCCAGCAGCTTAACAGGGGGCAGAGTGGCAGATACGCAGTATTTT
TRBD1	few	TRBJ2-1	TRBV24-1	CATSSWDSTYNEQFF	TGTGCCACCAGTTCGTGGGACAGCACCTACAATGAGCAGTTCTTC
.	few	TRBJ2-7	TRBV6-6	CASSYSPLPYEQYF	TGTGCCAGCAGTTACTCCCCACTCCCTTACGAGCAGTACTTC
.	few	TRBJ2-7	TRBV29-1	CSVEGTEDYEQYF	TGCAGCGTTGAAGGGACAGAGGACTACGAGCAGTACTTC
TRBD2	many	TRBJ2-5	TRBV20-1	CSSNSGGATETQYF	TGCAGTTCTAATAGCGGGGGGGCAACAGAGACCCAGTACTTC
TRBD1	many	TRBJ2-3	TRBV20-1	CSAPRQGVSTDTQYF	TGCAGTGCTCCCCGACAGGGGGTCTCCACAGATACGCAGTATTTT
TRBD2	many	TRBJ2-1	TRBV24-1	CATSVGSGGGLLDEQFF	TGTGCCACCAGTGTGGGATCCGGGGGAGGGCTTTTGGATGAGCAGTTCTTC
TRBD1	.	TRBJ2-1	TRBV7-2	CASSLFPGGRNEQFF	TGTGCCAGCAGCCTCTTTCCAGGGGGAAGGAATGAGCAGTTCTTC
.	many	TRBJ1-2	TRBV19	CASSIEKNYGYTF	TGTGCCAGTAGTATAGAGAAGAACTATGGCTACACCTTC
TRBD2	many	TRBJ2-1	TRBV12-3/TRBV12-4	CASSPPGGASYNEQFF	TGTGCCAGCAGTCCTCCCGGGGGGGCCTCCTACAATGAGCAGTTCTTC
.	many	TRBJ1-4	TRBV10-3	CATFASEGTEKLFF	TGTGCCACCTTTGCCTCCGAGGGAACCGAAAAACTGTTTTTT
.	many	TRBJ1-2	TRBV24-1	CATSDSGLYYGYTF	TGTGCCACCAGTGATTCTGGGTTGTACTATGGCTACACCTTC
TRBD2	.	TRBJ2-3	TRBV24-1	CATSDFRLAESTDTQYF	TGTGCCACCAGTGATTTCCGACTAGCAGAAAGCACAGATACGCAGTATTTT
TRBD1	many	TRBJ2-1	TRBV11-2	CASSFRTGSYNEQFF	TGTGCCAGCAGCTTTAGGACAGGTTCCTACAATGAGCAGTTCTTC
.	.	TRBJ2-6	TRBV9	CASSVNAGFSGANVLTF	TGTGCCAGCAGCGTAAACGCAGGGTTCTCTGGGGCCAACGTCCTGACTTTC
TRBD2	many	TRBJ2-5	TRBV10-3	CAISESPAGLQETQYF	TGTGCCATCAGTGAGTCGCCAGCGGGACTTCAAGAGACCCAGTACTTC
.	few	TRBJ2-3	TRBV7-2	CASSFIGGADTQYF	TGTGCCAGCAGCTTTATCGGGGGCGCAGATACGCAGTATTTT
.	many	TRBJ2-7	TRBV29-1	CSVADGPSYEQYF	TGCAGCGTTGCGGACGGACCTTCCTACGAGCAGTACTTC
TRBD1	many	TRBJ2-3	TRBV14	CASSRDRGSADTQYF	TGTGCCAGCAGCCGGGACAGGGGGTCGGCAGATACGCAGTATTTT
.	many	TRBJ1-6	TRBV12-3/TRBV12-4	CASTPDGTRNSPLHF	TGTGCCAGCACCCCGGACGGGACAAGGAATTCACCCCTCCACTTT
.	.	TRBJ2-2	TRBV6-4	CASSDTNTGELFF	TGTGCCAGCAGCGACACGAACACCGGGGAGCTGTTTTTT
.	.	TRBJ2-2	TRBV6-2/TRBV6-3	CASRHLLGHTGELFF	TGTGCCAGCAGGCACCTACTCGGGCACACCGGGGAGCTGTTTTTT
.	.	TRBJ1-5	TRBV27	CASGDPGPATRPQHF	TGTGCCAGCGGTGATCCGGGACCCGCAACTCGGCCCCAGCATTTT
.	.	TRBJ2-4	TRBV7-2	CASAPGLAKNIQYF	TGTGCCAGTGCACCGGGCCTAGCCAAAAACATTCAGTACTTC
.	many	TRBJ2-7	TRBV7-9	CASTQVPGKPYEQYF	TGTGCCAGCACCCAAGTCCCCGGGAAGCCATACGAGCAGTACTTC
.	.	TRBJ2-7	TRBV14	CASSLDSRGAYEQYF	TGTGCCAGCAGCCTGGACTCAAGAGGGGCCTACGAGCAGTACTTC
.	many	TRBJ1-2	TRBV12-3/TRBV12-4	CASSAAVEGRAHGYTF	TGTGCCAGCAGTGCTGCAGTGGAGGGCCGCGCGCATGGCTACACCTTC